Following are 29 T cell receptor beta chains from one sample sequenced in a study of control samples from healthy donors and cancer patients. The table came from immunoSEQ multiplex PCR; TCRdb's copy has only in-frame clones and leaves some out. The data contain about 190,000 clones, approximately 90% of them singletons. Sequenced material: blood. The receptor set was obtained from a man aged 25-40 years in good health.

The chain carries TRBV19 and TRBJ2-1, with TRBD1 identical over 7 bases. The CDR3 totals 13 residues. The junction had 14 bases not matched to a gene; V was cut back by 10 bases and J by 11 bases. Germline V gene sequence: CDR1 LNHDA, CDR2 SQIVND (reference sequence). The CDR3 reads CATTGQPAFKQFF. DNA for the CDR3: TGTGCCACCACGGGACAGCCCGCCTTTAAGCAGTTCTTC.

Here the CDR3 reads CASSMGQHTDTQYF. Here the CDR3 DNA reads TGTGCCAGCAGTATGGGACAGCATACAGATACGCAGTATTTT. The J gene is TRBJ2-3, the V gene TRBV6-4, with 7 nucleotides matching TRBD1. CDR3 size: 14 residues. V lost 5 bases, J lost 3 bases, and 5 bases stayed unmatched. The germline V gene has CDR1 MRHNA and CDR2 SNTAGT.

The V call is TRBV5-5, the J call TRBJ1-4; possibly TRBD1 for D (6 bases). In germline, CDR1 is SGHKS, CDR2 YYEKEE (reference sequence). V was clipped by 3 bases and J by 6 bases, with 15 bases between them. The CDR3 is made up of 15 amino acids. The CDR3 DNA is TGTGCCAGCAGCTACCGTCGACAGGCGGATGAAAAACTGTTTTTT. Translation gives CASSYRRQADEKLFF.

The rearrangement uses TRBV27 and TRBJ1-1; no definite D call. The germline CDR1 and CDR2 sequences are MNHEY and SMNVEV (reference sequence). CDR3 length equals 23 residues. Trimming shortened V by 5 bases and J by 0 bases, and 37 bases separated the two germline ends. This chain's CDR3 is CASSRVRVGRRRSEWALNTEAFF. The CDR3 coding sequence is TGTGCCAGCAGTCGCGTCCGGGTGGGAAGGAGGAGGTCTGAGTGGGCCTTGAACACTGAAGCTTTCTTT.

The chain has TRBV5-4 and TRBJ1-4; D is undetermined. The germline V gene encodes CDR1 SGHNT and CDR2 YYREEE (reference sequence). Trimming left V 4 bases short and J 8 bases short, with 15 bases between. The CDR3 is made up of 14 amino acids. CDR3 DNA sequence: TGTGCCAGCAGCCCTACACCCCTAGGGGAAAAACTGTTTTTT. Translating it yields CASSPTPLGEKLFF.

The chain links TRBV7-9 to TRBJ2-7; TRBD2 might be the D (5 bases). The germline CDR1 and CDR2 sequences are SEHNR and FQNEAQ (reference sequence). This CDR3 is built from 13 residues. V lost 8 bases and J 7 bases, leaving 18 bases between the germline ends. The CDR3 coding sequence is TGTGCCAGCGACCGCCTGGGTCAGCGGGAGCAGTACTTC. Protein product: CASDRLGQREQYF.

The chain uses TRBV2 and TRBJ2-6; D gene uncertain. V was trimmed by 6 bases and J by 0 bases, leaving 12 bases between them. The CDR3 is 16 amino acids. Per the germline V gene, CDR1 is SNHLY and CDR2 is FYNNEI. The CDR3 DNA sequence: TGTGCCAGCAGAGAGACTCCCAGCTCTGGGGCCAACGTCCTGACTTTC. It translates to CASRETPSSGANVLTF.

This chain joins TRBV11-2 and TRBJ2-7; 11 bases align to TRBD1. The CDR3 consists of 15 residues. From germline, CDR1 is SGHAT and CDR2 FQNNGV. V was pared by 5 bases and J by 6 bases, with 9 bases of the junction left unmatched. The CDR3: CASSTGQGVLGEQYF. CDR3 bases: TGTGCCAGCAGCACGGGACAGGGGGTTTTGGGCGAGCAGTACTTC.

CDR3 protein: CASSVGPLLVGGPTNTGELFF. Written as DNA, the CDR3 is TGTGCCAGCAGCGTAGGTCCCCTTTTAGTAGGGGGGCCCACGAACACCGGGGAGCTGTTTTTT. V and J are TRBV9 and TRBJ2-2; the D gene could be TRBD1 or TRBD2 (6 bases each). This CDR3 contains 21 residues. Trimming removed 0 bases at V and 0 bases at J, with 24 bases between. CDR1 is SGDLS, CDR2 YYNGEE, per germline.

In this sample, this clone turned up once. The rearrangement uses TRBV20-1 and TRBJ1-1, with D hard to call. Trimming removed 3 bases at V and 5 bases at J, with 13 bases between. This CDR3 has 13 residues. Germline V CDR1 and CDR2: DFQATT, SNEGSKA (reference sequence). Here the CDR3 reads CSASGWGRTEAFF. The CDR3 DNA follows: TGCAGTGCTAGTGGGTGGGGTAGGACTGAAGCTTTCTTT.

This chain links TRBV24-1 with TRBJ2-3; TRBD1 aligns across 10 bases. CDR3 length equals 17 residues. The J segment lost 2 bases and the V segment lost 5 bases, leaving 9 bases of the junction unmatched. The V gene's germline CDR1 is KGHDR and CDR2 SFDVKD. Written as DNA, the CDR3 is TGTGCCACCAGTGGTACACCGGGACAGGGGATCACAGATACGCAGTATTTT. Translation: CATSGTPGQGITDTQYF.

The rearrangement joins TRBV2 to TRBJ1-1; a weak D match, TRBD1 (5 bases). V lost 4 bases and J lost 7, with 22 bases in between. Germline CDR1 and CDR2: SNHLY and FYNNEI. The CDR3 loop spans 16 amino acids. CDR3 in amino acids: CASSVLLAGLGGEAFF. The CDR3 coding sequence is TGTGCCAGCAGTGTGCTCTTGGCAGGGCTGGGGGGTGAAGCTTTCTTT.

The chain is built from TRBV19 and TRBJ1-3; D is possibly TRBD1 (5 bases). The CDR3 spans 18 residues. The germline CDR1 and CDR2 sequences are LNHDA and SQIVND (reference sequence). With 3 bases removed from V and 8 bases from J, the gap between germline ends came to 26 bases. CDR3 sequence: CASSIEIRQGPGLDTIYF. As DNA, the CDR3 is TGTGCCAGTAGTATCGAAATCCGCCAGGGCCCAGGTTTGGACACCATATATTTT.

This clone was recorded once. J is TRBJ1-6 and V is TRBV3-1 (or the pseudogene TRBV3-2); D is undetermined. Germline V lookup: CDR1 LGHDT, CDR2 YNNKEL (reference sequence). Trimming pared 4 bases from V and 10 bases from J, leaving 14 bases between. The CDR3 consists of 14 residues. In DNA form, the CDR3 reads TGTGCCAGCAGCCCCGCCAGCCAGTCCTCACCCCTCCACTTT. Translating gives CASSPASQSSPLHF.

As regards this clone: One end of the junction does not line up with germline, which may come from a read error. This rearrangement joins TRBV6-1 to TRBJ2-3; D might be TRBD1 (5 bases). Germline CDR1 is MNHNS and CDR2 is SASEGT. CDR3 size: 13 residues. CDR3 region: CASGDRSTDTQYF. CDR3 in DNA: TGTGCCAGCGGTGACAGAAGCACAGATACGCAGTATTTT.

The chain uses TRBV6-1 and TRBJ1-6; unclear D gene. This CDR3 has 16 amino acids. The germline V gene has CDR1 MNHNS and CDR2 SASEGT. V lost 1 base to trimming and J lost 7 bases, with 14 bases between them. The CDR3, as DNA: TGTGCCAGCAGTGAAGGAGGGTGGATATGGAATTCACCCCTCCACTTT. Translating gives CASSEGGWIWNSPLHF.

V gene TRBV23-1 combines with J gene TRBJ2-7; possibly TRBD1 or TRBD2 for D (5 bases each). TRBV23-1 is treated as an ORF (open reading frame) with a function not yet certain. This CDR3 is built from 18 residues. Trimming took 2 bases from V and 0 from J, leaving 20 bases between them. The CDR3 loop is CASSQTGECKGSSYEQYF. In nucleotides, the CDR3 is TGCGCCAGCAGTCAAACCGGGGAATGCAAGGGGAGCTCCTACGAGCAGTACTTC.

The V gene is TRBV30, the J gene TRBJ2-3, with D possibly being TRBD1 (6 bases). Trimming took 1 base from V and 3 from J, leaving 14 bases between them. Germline V gene lookup returns CDR1 GTSNPN and CDR2 SVGIG (reference sequence). The CDR3 totals 15 residues. CDR3 in amino acids: CAWSGIGGWTDTQYF. The CDR3 coding sequence is TGTGCCTGGAGTGGAATAGGGGGTTGGACAGATACGCAGTATTTT.

This clone appeared a single time. The chain has TRBV7-9 and TRBJ1-1; D gene unclear. Germline CDR1 reads SEHNR; CDR2 reads FQNEAQ (reference sequence). V lost 3 bases and J 1 base, leaving 12 bases between the germline ends. The CDR3 runs to 15 residues. This CDR3 reads CASSFRLGENTEAFF. The CDR3 DNA follows: TGTGCCAGCAGCTTCCGACTCGGGGAGAACACTGAAGCTTTCTTT.

The table lists this clone with a count of one. The genes are TRBV5-1 and TRBJ1-6; D perhaps matches TRBD1 (6 bases). Germline loops: CDR1 SGHRS, CDR2 YFSETQ. CDR3 length: 18 residues. The ends were cut back, 4 bases at V and 2 bases at J, with 19 bases in the middle. CDR3 bases: TGCGCCAGCAGCCGCACAACAGGGACTGGCGCCTATAATTCACCCCTCCACTTT. The encoded protein is CASSRTTGTGAYNSPLHF.

The V and J genes are TRBV15 and TRBJ2-7, with 7 bases aligning to TRBD1. The V gene's germline CDR1 is LNHNV and CDR2 YYDKDF (reference sequence). This CDR3 region has 16 residues. The J segment lost 1 base and the V segment lost 0 bases, leaving 6 bases of the junction unmatched. The CDR3 here is CATSRETGTNSYEQYF. Written as DNA, the CDR3 is TGTGCCACCAGCAGAGAGACAGGGACCAATTCCTACGAGCAGTACTTC.

The V call is TRBV29-1, the J call TRBJ1-1; 10 bases line up with TRBD1. Per germline, CDR1 SQVTM and CDR2 ANQGSEA. The CDR3 is made up of 13 amino acids. V dropped 7 bases and J dropped 10; count of bases not matched to a gene: 12. The CDR3 loop reads CSAGATGGAGAFF. The CDR3 DNA reads as TGCAGCGCTGGGGCGACAGGGGGCGCGGGAGCTTTCTTT.

The V gene is TRBV19, the J gene TRBJ2-2, with 7 bases matching TRBD1. CDR3 length: 16 amino acids. Germline V CDR1 and CDR2: LNHDA, SQIVND (reference sequence). J lost 8 bases, V lost 6 bases, and 15 bases had no gene match. The CDR3 DNA reads TGTGCCAGTAGCTCCCGACAGGGTGGCCTTATAGGGGAGCTGTTTTTT. As protein: CASSSRQGGLIGELFF.

The rearrangement joins TRBV30 to TRBJ2-7; D is uncertain. The CDR3 covers 15 residues. Germline V gene sequence: CDR1 GTSNPN, CDR2 SVGIG (reference sequence). The germline V and J ends were trimmed by 0 bases and 0 bases, with 12 bases remaining between them. CDR3 region: CAWSVNGRTSYEQYF. DNA of the CDR3: TGTGCCTGGAGTGTAAATGGCAGAACCTCCTACGAGCAGTACTTC.

The chain carries TRBV28 and TRBJ1-1; 7 positions agree with TRBD1. The CDR3 sequence is 14 residues long. In germline, CDR1 is MDHEN, CDR2 SYDVKM. With V trimmed by 6 bases and J by 0 bases, 4 bases remained unmatched. Written as DNA, the CDR3 is TGTGCCAGCAGCCCGGGACAGCTGAACACTGAAGCTTTCTTT. This gives the protein CASSPGQLNTEAFF.

The J gene is TRBJ1-4, the V gene TRBV6-5; no clear D. The CDR3 has 16 amino acids. Trimming left V 3 bases short and J 4 bases short, with 15 bases between. Germline assignment: CDR1 MNHEY and CDR2 SVGAGI. The CDR3 loop is CASSYSGRGNNEKLFF. CDR3 nucleotide sequence: TGTGCCAGCAGTTATTCCGGACGGGGAAATAATGAAAAACTGTTTTTT.

The chain recombines TRBV5-1 with TRBJ1-3; perhaps TRBD1 as D (5 bases). There are 15 residues in the CDR3. Trimming pared 5 bases from V and 2 bases from J, leaving 14 bases between. Germline assignment: CDR1 SGHRS and CDR2 YFSETQ. The CDR3 sequence is CASRYDSNTGNTIYF. The CDR3 DNA reads TGCGCCAGCAGATACGACAGTAACACTGGAAACACCATATATTTT. Full variable domain (outside the CDR3, taken from reference TRBV5-1 and TRBJ1-3): KAGVTQTPRYLIKTRGQQVTLSCSPISGHRSVSWYQQTPGQGLQFLFEYFSETQRNKGNFPGRFSGRQFSNSRSEMNVSTLELGDSALYLCASRYDSNTGNTIYFGEGSWLTVV.

J is TRBJ1-4 and V is TRBV27, with 9 bases identical to TRBD1. The CDR3 runs 17 residues. Germline assignment: CDR1 MNHEY and CDR2 SMNVEV (reference sequence). The V gene end was trimmed by 4 bases and the J gene end by 7 bases; junction bases not matched to a gene: 13. DNA for the CDR3: TGTGCCAGCAGTTCCCTGCCGAGCGGGACAGGGAGTGAAAAACTGTTTTTT. Translating gives CASSSLPSGTGSEKLFF.

V gene TRBV5-1 combines with J gene TRBJ1-2; D is unclear. V was pared by 5 bases and J by 2 bases, with 16 bases between. There are 15 residues in the CDR3. Germline CDR1 and CDR2: SGHRS and YFSETQ. The CDR3, as DNA: TGCGCCAGCAGGGAAAGACACTTCGGAAACTATGGCTACACCTTC. Encoded protein: CASRERHFGNYGYTF.